Following are 17 T cell receptor beta chains from one sample sequenced in a study of T cell changes during pregnancy in multiple sclerosis. The data were produced by immunoSEQ multiplex PCR, yet TCRdb's version contains in-frame clones alone and is incomplete. The sample contains about 34,000 clones, approximately 90% of which appear only once. Sample: CD8+ T cells from peripheral blood mononuclear cells, taken in the third trimester of pregnancy. The source is a female donor with multiple sclerosis, enrolled in a pregnancy study.

The rearrangement joins TRBV4-1 to TRBJ1-3; TRBD1 matches at 8 bases. The junction had 7 bases not matched to a gene; V was cut back by 2 bases and J by 4 bases. Germline CDR1 MGHRA, CDR2 YSYEKL. This CDR3 has 16 amino acids. The CDR3: CASSQTDRVLGNTIYF. The CDR3 coding sequence is TGCGCCAGCAGCCAAACGGACAGGGTCCTGGGAAACACCATATATTTT.

The CDR3 region is CASSPGQVEQYF. For the CDR3, the DNA is TGTGCCAGCAGCCCCGGACAGGTAGAACAGTACTTC. The chain couples TRBV5-4 to TRBJ2-7; 7 bases align to TRBD1. This CDR3 is 12 amino acids long. Trimming cost V 4 bases and J 10 bases; bases outside gene matches: 8. The germline V gene encodes CDR1 SGHNT and CDR2 YYREEE (reference sequence). Combining the CDR3 with reference TRBV5-4 and TRBJ2-7 gives the whole variable domain ETGVTQSPTHLIKTRGQQVTLRCSSQSGHNTVSWYQQALGQGPQFIFQYYREEENGRGNFPPRFSGLQFPNYSSELNVNALELDDSALYLCASSPGQVEQYFGPGTRLTVT.

This clone has only a few counts. This chain uses TRBV4-1 with TRBJ1-3; TRBD1 matches 10 bases. V dropped 1 base and J dropped 2; count of bases not matched to a gene: 2. This CDR3 has 16 residues. Germline V gene sequence: CDR1 MGHRA, CDR2 YSYEKL. DNA of the CDR3: TGCGCCAGCAGCCAAGTAGGGACAGGGGCTGGAAACACCATATATTTT. Amino acids: CASSQVGTGAGNTIYF.

The chain joins TRBV5-1 to TRBJ2-4; the match to TRBD2 covers 16 bases. The trim removed 1 base at V and 3 bases at J, leaving 4 bases unmatched. CDR1 and CDR2 (germline): SGHRS, YFSETQ. The CDR3 covers 18 residues. CDR3: CASSLRGLAGGRKNIQYF. The CDR3 nucleotides are TGCGCCAGCAGCTTGCGGGGACTAGCGGGGGGGCGCAAAAACATTCAGTACTTC. The variable domain in full, completed from reference TRBV5-1 and TRBJ2-4, reads KAGVTQTPRYLIKTRGQQVTLSCSPISGHRSVSWYQQTPGQGLQFLFEYFSETQRNKGNFPGRFSGRQFSNSRSEMNVSTLELGDSALYLCASSLRGLAGGRKNIQYFGAGTRLSVL.

The V gene is TRBV2, the J gene TRBJ1-2, with TRBD1 identical over 8 bases. This CDR3 is built from 18 residues. V was clipped by 5 bases and J by 6 bases; unmatched bases: 20. The germline V gene encodes CDR1 SNHLY and CDR2 FYNNEI. CDR3 in DNA: TGTGCCAGCAGTCTGGCCGGCGGGAAGACAGGGGTTGGGAATGGCTACACCTTC. Protein: CASSLAGGKTGVGNGYTF. Supplemented by reference TRBV2 and TRBJ1-2, the full variable domain reads EPEVTQTPSHQVTQMGQEVILRCVPISNHLYFYWYRQILGQKVEFLVSFYNNEISEKSEIFDDQFSVERPDGSNFTLKIRSTKLEDSAMYFCASSLAGGKTGVGNGYTFGSGTRLTVV.

The CDR3 here is CASSPEGARGANEQYF. CDR3 sequence (DNA): TGTGCCAGCAGCCCAGAGGGGGCGCGGGGAGCAAACGAGCAGTACTTC. The chain uses TRBV5-5 and TRBJ2-7; D might be TRBD1 (7 bases). Germline V CDR1 and CDR2: SGHKS, YYEKEE (reference sequence). V was trimmed by 4 bases and J by 5 bases, leaving 22 bases between them. CDR3 length: 16 residues. The full variable domain, rest sourced from reference TRBV5-5 and TRBJ2-7, is DAGVTQSPTHLIKTRGQQVTLRCSPISGHKSVSWYQQVLGQGPQFIFQYYEKEERGRGNFPDRFSARQFPNYSSELNVNALLLGDSALYLCASSPEGARGANEQYFGPGTRLTVT.

The V and J genes are TRBV13 and TRBJ1-2; no clear D gene. CDR3 length equals 12 residues. Trimming cost V 4 bases and J 8 bases, with 11 bases left between them. Germline V gene data show CDR1 as PRHDT and CDR2 as FYEKMQ (reference sequence). The CDR3 nucleotides are TGTGCCAGCAGCTCGGGTCGGGAAGGCTACACCTTC. It is translated as CASSSGREGYTF.

J is TRBJ2-5 and V is TRBV5-1; TRBD1 matches 8 bases. In germline, CDR1 is SGHRS, CDR2 YFSETQ. The V and J ends lost 0 bases and 1 base, in that order; junction bases with no gene match: 2. The CDR3 contains 15 residues. The CDR3 coding sequence is TGCGCCAGCAGCTTGGGGGACAGGCTCCAAGAGACCCAGTACTTC. Encoded protein: CASSLGDRLQETQYF.

V usage is TRBV5-5 and J usage is TRBJ2-5, with D perhaps matching TRBD2 (5 bases). Germline V gene lookup returns CDR1 SGHKS and CDR2 YYEKEE (reference sequence). Trimming took 6 bases from V and 1 from J, leaving 13 bases between them. The CDR3 is 14 amino acids. CDR3 loop: CASIAYWGQETQYF. CDR3 sequence (DNA): TGTGCCAGCATAGCGTATTGGGGCCAAGAGACCCAGTACTTC.

In this sample, this clone turned up a few times. The chain couples TRBV6-5 to TRBJ1-5, with 8 bases aligning to TRBD1. The V segment lost 4 bases and the J segment 4 bases; nucleotides outside the gene matches: 0. Germline values: CDR1 MNHEY, CDR2 SVGAGI. This CDR3 has 13 residues. The CDR3 DNA reads TGTGCCAGCAGTTGGACAGGGAATCAGCCCCAGCATTTT. Translated: CASSWTGNQPQHF.

The CDR3 nucleotides read TGTGCCAGCAGTCCGCCCTACCCCCAAGAGACCCAGTACTTC. Protein product: CASSPPYPQETQYF. The V call is TRBV27, the J call TRBJ2-5; no clear D. CDR3 length: 14 residues. Germline assignment: CDR1 MNHEY and CDR2 SMNVEV (reference sequence). V lost 5 bases and J 1 base, leaving 11 bases between the germline ends.

The chain combines TRBV6-1 with TRBJ1-1; perhaps TRBD1 as D (5 bases). The CDR3 runs 13 residues. In germline, CDR1 is MNHNS, CDR2 SASEGT. The V gene lost 4 bases and the J gene lost 4 bases, with 10 bases spanning the gap. As DNA, the CDR3 is TGTGCCAGCAGTGGGAGGGGTTTCACTGAAGCTTTCTTT. Its protein is CASSGRGFTEAFF.

This clone is a singleton in its sample. The V call is TRBV19, the J call TRBJ2-2; possibly TRBD1 for D (6 bases). Germline CDR1 reads LNHDA; CDR2 reads SQIVND (reference sequence). Deletions cut 1 base from V and 2 bases from J, with 11 bases between. The CDR3 sequence is 16 residues long. The CDR3 DNA is TGTGCCAGTAGTATAGCGGTGACAGGTAACACCGGGGAGCTGTTTTTT. It encodes CASSIAVTGNTGELFF.

CDR3 in DNA: TGTGCCTGGGATGGGGGGTCTGGAAACACCATATATTTT. Its translation: CAWDGGSGNTIYF. The rearrangement links TRBV30 to TRBJ1-3; D possibly corresponds to TRBD1 (5 bases). The CDR3 is 13 amino acids. CDR1 and CDR2 (germline): GTSNPN, SVGIG (reference sequence). The V end was cut by 5 bases, the J end by 1 base, with 9 bases between.

On this clone itself: Additional DNA sequences in this sample encode the identical CDR3. V and J are TRBV6-4 and TRBJ1-5, with unresolved D. Germline assignment: CDR1 MRHNA and CDR2 SNTAGT. The V end was cut by 6 bases, the J end by 1 base, with 7 bases between. The CDR3 consists of 13 residues. CDR3 DNA: TGTGCCAGCAGCCCCGGGAGCAATCAGCCCCAGCATTTT. It encodes CASSPGSNQPQHF.

The chain combines TRBV7-2 with TRBJ2-1; D is possibly TRBD1 (5 bases). Per germline, CDR1 SGHTA and CDR2 FQGNSA. V was clipped by 7 bases and J by 2 bases, with 6 bases between them. This CDR3 comprises 12 residues. The CDR3 DNA reads TGTGCCAGCACCAGGGCCTACAATGAGCAGTTCTTC. Translating gives CASTRAYNEQFF.

The chain couples TRBV6-6 to TRBJ1-1; D possibly corresponds to TRBD1 (6 bases). V lost 10 bases and J lost 2, with 20 bases in between. Germline V gene data show CDR1 as MNHNY and CDR2 as SVGAGI (reference sequence). The CDR3 consists of 15 residues. This chain's CDR3 is CATTQGRVGNTEAFF. The CDR3, as DNA: TGTGCCACCACCCAGGGGAGGGTTGGTAACACTGAAGCTTTCTTT.